This is a list of T cell receptor beta chains from one sample in a study of blood T cells in healthy people across ages. A single record per CDR3 protein comes from TCRdb applying MiXCR to the 5' RACE reads. The table lists 1,500,000 or so distinct CDR3 sequences, approximately 39% of them singletons. The sequenced material came from blood. These receptors were obtained from a woman aged 18 to 35 in good health. Each CDR3 is given with its conserved first and last residue. A D gene is named only where the DNA matches it firmly. Some rows have no size entry. The others give once, few or many, or a class for an expanded clone.

CDR3 DNA,CDR3 protein,V gene,D gene,clone size,J gene
TGCAGCGTTGTACTAGCGGCCTACCGCACAGATACGCAGTATTTT,CSVVLAAYRTDTQYF,TRBV29-1,TRBD2,many,TRBJ2-3
TGTGCCATCAGGGGGGACAAGAATCAGCCCCAGCATTTT,CAIRGDKNQPQHF,TRBV10-3,-,-,TRBJ1-5
TGTGCCAGCAGTTGGGGTCAAGAGACCCAGTACTTC,CASSWGQETQYF,TRBV6-2/TRBV6-3,-,many,TRBJ2-5
TGTGCCAGCAGGCGCTGGACAGGGTCTTTCAATGAGCAGTACTTC,CASRRWTGSFNEQYF,TRBV7-2,TRBD1,-,TRBJ2-7
TGTGCCAGCAGCGCCCCCGGGTCTACTGAAGCTTTCTTT,CASSAPGSTEAFF,TRBV9,-,-,TRBJ1-1
TGCGCCAGCAGCCAAGGGGGAGTTTGGGGGGATGTTGACTATGGCTACACCTTC,CASSQGGVWGDVDYGYTF,TRBV4-3,-,many,TRBJ1-2
TGTGCCAGCACCTCGACAGGGGCCCTGGGAGATGGCCAGTACTTC,CASTSTGALGDGQYF,TRBV28,TRBD1,-,TRBJ2-5
TGCAGCGTTCGGGCCAGTTCCTATAATTCACCCCTCCACTTT,CSVRASSYNSPLHF,TRBV29-1,-,-,TRBJ1-6
TGCAGCGTTGAAGGCCGGATCGGGGGCAATGAGCAGTTCTTC,CSVEGRIGGNEQFF,TRBV29-1,-,-,TRBJ2-1
TGTGCCATCAGTGAGTGGGCAGGGGGCCTCTATGGCTACACCTTC,CAISEWAGGLYGYTF,TRBV10-3,TRBD1,-,TRBJ1-2
TGCGCCAGCAGCCAAGATGCGACAGGGGGTCTCTACGAGCAGTACTTC,CASSQDATGGLYEQYF,TRBV4-3,TRBD1,few,TRBJ2-7
TGTGCCAGTAGTATAAGCGGGTCAGGATCCTACGAGCAGTACTTC,CASSISGSGSYEQYF,TRBV19,-,-,TRBJ2-7
TGCAGTGCTAGGGGGATAGGAGGTTTCAATGAGCAGTTCTTC,CSARGIGGFNEQFF,TRBV20-1,-,-,TRBJ2-1
TGCAGCGTTGTGAACAGGGTGCCCGGGGAGCTGTTTTTT,CSVVNRVPGELFF,TRBV29-1,-,few,TRBJ2-2
TGTGCCAGCAGCCGACAGGGGGCTCTCGCTGAAGCTTTCTTT,CASSRQGALAEAFF,TRBV12-3/TRBV12-4,TRBD1,once,TRBJ1-1
TGTGCCAGCAGTTTCCGGGTCCGGAATGAGCAGTACTTC,CASSFRVRNEQYF,TRBV28,-,many,TRBJ2-7
TGTGCCAGCAGAAAGCCGACAGGGACTCCTGGCTACACCTTC,CASRKPTGTPGYTF,TRBV6-5,TRBD1,few,TRBJ1-2
TGTGCCAGCCGGGACAGGGCTTACAATGAGCAGTTCTTC,CASRDRAYNEQFF,TRBV6-2/TRBV6-3,TRBD1,many,TRBJ2-1
TGTGCCAGCAAGCAGACGAAGCCAGGGGCCGCTGATGGCTACACCTTC,CASKQTKPGAADGYTF,TRBV27,-,few,TRBJ1-2
TGTGCCAGCCGCGGGGGGGTGAACACTGAAGCTTTCTTT,CASRGGVNTEAFF,TRBV7-9,-,-,TRBJ1-1
TGTGCCAGCAGCTTAGATCCAGCGGGGGCCAGAGCGGGGAATGAGCAGTTCTTC,CASSLDPAGARAGNEQFF,TRBV11-2,TRBD2,few,TRBJ2-1
TGTGCCAGCAGCTTAGATCGAGAGCGAAAAGAGACCCAGTACTTC,CASSLDRERKETQYF,TRBV11-2,-,-,TRBJ2-5
TGTGCCAGCAGTCTCGTCACCTACGAGCAGTACTTC,CASSLVTYEQYF,TRBV2,-,many,TRBJ2-7
TGTGCCAGCAGTAAGCCGTGGGACAGTGGGGAAAAACTGTTTTTT,CASSKPWDSGEKLFF,TRBV28,TRBD1,-,TRBJ1-4
TGTGCCACCAGTGACCCCGTCGGACCGTTGGATACGCAGTATTTT,CATSDPVGPLDTQYF,TRBV24-1,-,many,TRBJ2-3
TGTGCCAGCAGTGACAGCTACTCCTACGAGCAGTACTTC,CASSDSYSYEQYF,TRBV25-1,-,few,TRBJ2-7
TGTGCCAGCAGCCCTTCGGGACGGTTTGAAAAACTGTTTTTT,CASSPSGRFEKLFF,TRBV7-2,-,-,TRBJ1-4
TGTGCCTGCAGCCCGACTGGGGGAGCCCAGCATTTT,CACSPTGGAQHF,TRBV12-3/TRBV12-4,-,-,TRBJ1-5
TGTGCCAGCAGCTTTAGGGGAGGGACTAATGAAAAACTGTTTTTT,CASSFRGGTNEKLFF,TRBV7-2,-,few,TRBJ1-4
TGCACCAGCAGCCGACTCTCCATACAAGAGACCCAGTACTTC,CTSSRLSIQETQYF,TRBV4-1,-,-,TRBJ2-5
TGTGCCAGCAGCCTAGGGTGGGAAGGCCACGGTAAAGGCGATACGCAGTATTTT,CASSLGWEGHGKGDTQYF,TRBV7-2,-,-,TRBJ2-3
TGTGCCACCAGAGTGGGACCGGGTACTGAAGCTTTCTTT,CATRVGPGTEAFF,TRBV24-1,-,few,TRBJ1-1
TGTGCCAGCAGCCAAGAAGTGGGGAACACTGAAGCTTTCTTT,CASSQEVGNTEAFF,TRBV4-2,-,few,TRBJ1-1
TGCAGTGCTCCTCGACAGGGGGCGGCTCAGCCCCAGCATTTT,CSAPRQGAAQPQHF,TRBV20-1,TRBD1,-,TRBJ1-5
TGTGCCAGCAGTTCCGGGACAGGGCGAAACACCGGGGAGCTGTTTTTT,CASSSGTGRNTGELFF,TRBV25-1,TRBD1,-,TRBJ2-2
TGCTCGACTCCGACTAGAAGACTCACAGTTGAGCAGTTCTTC,CSTPTRRLTVEQFF,TRBV20-1,-,few,TRBJ2-1
TGTGCCTGGAGTGTATGGGGGACTGATGGCTACACCTTC,CAWSVWGTDGYTF,TRBV30,-,-,TRBJ1-2
TGCAGTGCTAGGCCCAGGGAGGAAAGTAACTATGGCTACACCTTC,CSARPREESNYGYTF,TRBV20-1,-,-,TRBJ1-2
TGTGCCAGCAGTTTACGCGCCAGCGCAGGGGGTGAGCAGTTCTTC,CASSLRASAGGEQFF,TRBV27,TRBD1,many,TRBJ2-1
TGCGCCAGCTCGACTAGCGGGACGACTTGGAATGAGCAGTTCTTC,CASSTSGTTWNEQFF,TRBV4-1,TRBD2,-,TRBJ2-1
TGTGCCACCAGCAGAGCCCAGAGTAGTCCAGATACGCAGTATTTT,CATSRAQSSPDTQYF,TRBV15,-,-,TRBJ2-3
TGCAGTGCTAGGTTACAGAGTGGAAACACCATATATTTT,CSARLQSGNTIYF,TRBV20-1,-,-,TRBJ1-3
TGCGCCAGCAGCCAAGATCGGGCAGGGACCTACAATGAGCAGTTCTTC,CASSQDRAGTYNEQFF,TRBV4-1,-,-,TRBJ2-1
TGTGCCAGCAGTGTTCCTCCCTCCTACAATGAGCAGTTCTTC,CASSVPPSYNEQFF,TRBV12-3/TRBV12-4,-,-,TRBJ2-1
TGTGCCACCGCAATGACCGGGCTCTACGAGCAGTACTTC,CATAMTGLYEQYF,TRBV27,-,-,TRBJ2-7
TGTGCCAGCAGTGAAACCGGTACAGGGAACTATGGCTACACCTTC,CASSETGTGNYGYTF,TRBV25-1,-,many,TRBJ1-2
TGTGCCAGCAGCCAAGAATGGGCCTTGGAAAAAGAAAAACTGTTTTTT,CASSQEWALEKEKLFF,TRBV4-2,-,few,TRBJ1-4
TGTGCCAGCAGTTTATACCTAGCGGGCCGATCCTACGAGCAGTACTTC,CASSLYLAGRSYEQYF,TRBV27,TRBD2,-,TRBJ2-7
TGTGCCAGCAGTTCAGGAGTGACCGCTTCCTACGAGCAGTACTTC,CASSSGVTASYEQYF,TRBV6-1,-,-,TRBJ2-7